The clone carrying this T cell receptor beta chain has at least ten counts. The sample comes from a study of early T cells in non-severe SARS-CoV-2 infection. MiXCR, run by TCRdb on the 5' RACE reads, gives a single entry per CDR3 protein. The data hold about 61,000 distinct CDR3 sequences, with roughly 10% observed a single time. V lost 5 bases and J 3 bases, leaving 6 bases between the germline ends. This CDR3 has 12 residues. Germline CDR1 and CDR2: MNHEY and SMNVEV (reference sequence). The chain couples TRBV27 to TRBJ2-3, with D tentatively TRBD2 (5 bases). The receptor comes from an adult who was a healthcare worker with PCR-confirmed SARS-CoV-2 infection or an uninfected control (not recorded which). Sequenced input: whole blood. The CDR3 region has the DNA TGTGCCAGCAGTCCGGGGACAGATACGCAGTATTTT. Translation: CASSPGTDTQYF.